This entry features one T cell receptor (beta chain) sequence. The data are from a study of T cell repertoires in aging, cancer and after chemotherapy. Study-level information: Paired samples before and after chemotherapy came from chronic lymphocytic leukemia patients on fludarabine- or bendamustine-based regimens.

The template was genomic DNA from peripheral blood, not RNA. Rearranged V-D-J TRB sequences were amplified with a mixed TRB-A/B primer pool. TCRdb re-called the multiplex PCR reads through MiXCR, storing one row per CDR3 protein. The table has fewer than 6,500 distinct CDR3 sequences, around 30% seen once; the top ten hold 8%. This TCR was sampled from a human donor with a blood cancer. The specimen sequenced was blood.

This chain's CDR3 is CASRLSGRQETQYF. As DNA, the CDR3 is TGTGCCAGCAGATTATCCGGGAGGCAAGAGACCCAGTACTTC. J is TRBJ2-5 and V is TRBV11-2, with 7 bases aligning to TRBD2. After removal of 6 bases from V and 2 bases from J, the junction contained 6 bases not matched to a gene. This CDR3 has 14 residues. Germline V gene data show CDR1 as SGHAT and CDR2 as FQNNGV. Combining the CDR3 with reference TRBV11-2 and TRBJ2-5 gives the whole variable domain EAGVAQSPRYKIIEKRQSVAFWCNPISGHATLYWYQQILGQGPKLLIQFQNNGVVDDSQLPKDRFSAERLKGVDSTLKIQPAKLEDSAVYLCASRLSGRQETQYFGPGTRLLVL.